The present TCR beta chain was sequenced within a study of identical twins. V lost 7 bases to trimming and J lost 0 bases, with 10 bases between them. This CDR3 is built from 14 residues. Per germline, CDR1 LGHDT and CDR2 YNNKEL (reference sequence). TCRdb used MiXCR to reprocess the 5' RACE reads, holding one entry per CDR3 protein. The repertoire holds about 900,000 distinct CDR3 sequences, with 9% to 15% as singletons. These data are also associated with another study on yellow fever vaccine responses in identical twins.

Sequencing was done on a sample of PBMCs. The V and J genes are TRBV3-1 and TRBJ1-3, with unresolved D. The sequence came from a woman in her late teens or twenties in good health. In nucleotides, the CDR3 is TGTGCCAGCAAAAACGGCCACTCTGGAAACACCATATATTTT. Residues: CASKNGHSGNTIYF.